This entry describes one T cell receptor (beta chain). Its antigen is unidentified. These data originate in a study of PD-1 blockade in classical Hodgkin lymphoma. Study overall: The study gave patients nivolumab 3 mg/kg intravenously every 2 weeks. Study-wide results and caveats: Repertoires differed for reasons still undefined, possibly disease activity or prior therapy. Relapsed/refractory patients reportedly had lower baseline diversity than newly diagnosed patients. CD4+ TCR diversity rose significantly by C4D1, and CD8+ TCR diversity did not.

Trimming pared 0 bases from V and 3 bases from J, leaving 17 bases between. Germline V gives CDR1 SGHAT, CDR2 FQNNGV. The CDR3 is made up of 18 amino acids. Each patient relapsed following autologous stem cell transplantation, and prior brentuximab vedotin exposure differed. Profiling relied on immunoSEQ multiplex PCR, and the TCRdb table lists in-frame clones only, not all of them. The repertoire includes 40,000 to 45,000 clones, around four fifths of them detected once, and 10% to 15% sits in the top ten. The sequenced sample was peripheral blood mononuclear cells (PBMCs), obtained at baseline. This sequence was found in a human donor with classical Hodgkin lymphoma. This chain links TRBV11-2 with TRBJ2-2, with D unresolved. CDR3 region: CASSLDPRIDLYTGELFF. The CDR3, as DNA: TGTGCCAGCAGCTTAGACCCAAGGATCGACCTCTACACCGGGGAGCTGTTTTTT. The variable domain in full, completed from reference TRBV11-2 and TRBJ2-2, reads EAGVAQSPRYKIIEKRQSVAFWCNPISGHATLYWYQQILGQGPKLLIQFQNNGVVDDSQLPKDRFSAERLKGVDSTLKIQPAKLEDSAVYLCASSLDPRIDLYTGELFFGEGSRLTVL.